A selection of T cell receptor beta chains follows, all from one sample in a study of cytomegalovirus exposure and HLA in healthy donors. Assay used: immunoSEQ multiplex PCR; TCRdb lists only in-frame clones, some missing. The table includes 150,000 or so clones, roughly 80% detected once. Material for sequencing was PBMCs. These receptors all come from a man between 25 and 39 years old in good health and CMV-seropositive. The CDR3 runs from the conserved cysteine through the conserved F or W. A D gene is named only where the DNA matches it firmly. Clone size is not always given. Where it is, it says once, few, many or a class for expanded clones.

D	V	J	size	CDR3	DNA
TRBD1	TRBV5-4	TRBJ1-6	.	CASSYGTGDNSPLHF	TGTGCCAGCAGCTACGGGACAGGGGATAATTCACCCCTCCACTTT
TRBD1	TRBV19	TRBJ1-5	.	CASSGTVNQPQHF	TGTGCCAGTAGTGGGACAGTTAATCAGCCCCAGCATTTT
.	TRBV19	TRBJ1-1	once	CASSINPGGTEAFF	TGTGCCAGTAGTATAAACCCGGGAGGCACTGAAGCTTTCTTT
TRBD1	TRBV2	TRBJ1-4	.	CASEDRGTNEKLFF	TGTGCCAGCGAGGACAGGGGAACTAATGAAAAACTGTTTTTT
TRBD1	TRBV6-5	TRBJ1-3	.	CASSRQGAGGDTIYF	TGTGCCAGCAGCCGACAGGGGGCAGGTGGGGACACCATATATTTT
TRBD1	TRBV7-3	TRBJ2-5	few	CASSETGTGRETQYF	TGTGCCAGCTCCGAGACAGGGACGGGGCGGGAGACCCAGTACTTC
TRBD1	TRBV4-1	TRBJ2-2	.	CASSWTGNTGELFF	TGCGCCAGCAGCTGGACAGGGAACACCGGGGAGCTGTTTTTT
.	TRBV7-2	TRBJ2-1	.	CASSLALAGGSSYNEQFF	TGTGCCAGCAGCTTAGCGTTGGCGGGCGGAAGCTCCTACAATGAGCAGTTCTTC
.	TRBV7-2	TRBJ2-5	.	CASSFQYGAETQYF	TGTGCCAGCAGCTTCCAGTATGGGGCTGAGACCCAGTACTTC
TRBD2	TRBV7-6	TRBJ2-1	.	CASSALLGGAGTMNEQFF	TGTGCCAGCAGCGCCCTGCTCGGGGGGGCCGGAACCATGAATGAGCAGTTCTTC
.	TRBV6-5	TRBJ2-2	.	CASSYRGWNTGELFF	TGTGCCAGCAGTTACCGCGGGTGGAACACCGGGGAGCTGTTTTTT
TRBD1	TRBV9	TRBJ2-5	.	CASNPGQGRGETQYF	TGTGCCAGCAACCCGGGACAGGGGCGAGGAGAGACCCAGTACTTC
.	TRBV9	TRBJ1-2	once	CASSVAVDSTNYGYTF	TGTGCCAGCAGCGTGGCTGTGGACAGTACTAACTATGGCTACACCTTC
.	TRBV5-1	TRBJ1-5	.	CASSLGQNNQPQHF	TGCGCCAGCAGCTTGGGCCAGAACAATCAGCCCCAGCATTTT
.	TRBV5-1	TRBJ1-1	.	CASSFQGTEAFF	TGCGCCAGCAGCTTCCAGGGGACTGAAGCTTTCTTT
.	TRBV29-1	TRBJ2-7	once	CSVGVSSYEQYF	TGCAGCGTTGGTGTGAGTAGCTACGAGCAGTACTTC
.	TRBV6-5	TRBJ2-7	.	CASSYRGSYEQYF	TGTGCCAGCAGTTACAGGGGATCCTACGAGCAGTACTTC
TRBD2	TRBV14	TRBJ2-7	.	CASSQRRGGGSEQYF	TGTGCCAGCAGCCAAAGGCGGGGGGGCGGATCCGAGCAGTACTTC
.	TRBV11-2	TRBJ1-3	.	CASSVPGSGNTIYF	TGTGCCAGCAGCGTACCAGGGTCTGGAAACACCATATATTTT
.	TRBV30	TRBJ2-7	few	CAWSVLGYEQYF	TGTGCCTGGAGTGTACTAGGCTACGAGCAGTACTTC
.	TRBV6-5	TRBJ2-1	.	CASSLNVNEQFF	TGTGCCAGCAGCCTAAACGTCAATGAGCAGTTCTTC
TRBD1	TRBV4-3	TRBJ1-2	.	CASSQLGTGANYGYTF	TGCGCCAGCAGCCAACTAGGGACAGGAGCTAACTATGGCTACACCTTC
TRBD1	TRBV4-1	TRBJ2-7	.	CASSRPGTGHEQYF	TGCGCCAGCAGCCGTCCCGGGACAGGGCACGAGCAGTACTTC
.	TRBV7-9	TRBJ1-2	once	CASSLEWAEANYGYTF	TGTGCCAGCAGCTTAGAGTGGGCAGAAGCTAACTATGGCTACACCTTC
TRBD2	TRBV5-1	TRBJ2-7	.	CASSFLAGAEYEQYF	TGCGCCAGCAGCTTCCTAGCGGGGGCAGAGTACGAGCAGTACTTC
.	TRBV5-1	TRBJ2-5	.	CASSLGGTGRERETQYF	TGCGCCAGCAGCTTGGGAGGCACAGGCCGAGAGAGGGAGACCCAGTACTTC
.	TRBV28	TRBJ2-7	.	CASSLNRPHYEQYF	TGTGCCAGCAGTTTGAACAGACCTCACTACGAGCAGTACTTC
.	TRBV2	TRBJ1-2	.	CASYWDLTYVYTF	TGTGCCAGCTATTGGGACTTAACCTATGTCTACACCTTC
.	TRBV19	TRBJ1-5	.	CASSIAVWGVQHF	TGTGCCAGTAGTATAGCGGTCTGGGGGGTTCAGCATTTT
.	TRBV28	TRBJ2-1	.	CASSTRELAAFF	TGTGCCAGCAGTACCCGGGAACTAGCTGCGTTCTTC
.	TRBV27	TRBJ2-7	.	CASSSLHGEQYF	TGTGCCAGCAGTTCCCTTCACGGGGAGCAGTACTTC
TRBD1	TRBV18	TRBJ1-2	once	CASSPGTGGDYGYTF	TGTGCCAGCTCGCCCGGGACAGGGGGCGACTATGGCTACACCTTC
.	TRBV5-1	TRBJ1-2	.	CASSLGGGSGDGYTF	TGCGCCAGCAGCTTGGGTGGGGGCTCCGGGGATGGCTACACCTTC
TRBD1	TRBV19	TRBJ1-1	.	CASRDHRGVTEAFF	TGTGCCAGTAGGGACCACAGGGGGGTGACTGAAGCTTTCTTT
.	TRBV11-3	TRBJ1-4	.	CASSLWEGRNILKLFF	TGTGCCAGCAGCTTATGGGAGGGCAGGAACATCTTAAAACTGTTTTTT
.	TRBV7-6	TRBJ2-7	.	CASSFGGLYEQYF	TGTGCCAGCAGCTTTGGGGGCCTCTACGAGCAGTACTTC
.	TRBV15	TRBJ2-5	.	CATSAGGTQETQYF	TGTGCCACCAGCGCAGGGGGGACACAAGAGACCCAGTACTTC
TRBD2	TRBV4-1	TRBJ2-1	.	CASSQGTSGPRVNEQFF	TGCGCCAGCAGCCAAGGGACTAGCGGACCAAGGGTCAATGAGCAGTTCTTC
.	TRBV28	TRBJ2-2	.	CASNPSILVNTGELFF	TGTGCCAGCAACCCCTCGATACTAGTCAACACCGGGGAGCTGTTTTTT
.	TRBV14	TRBJ1-2	.	CASSQDVWSTGYTF	TGTGCCAGCAGCCAAGACGTCTGGAGTACTGGCTACACCTTC